A selection of T cell receptor beta chains follows, all from one sample in a study of blood T cell repertoires in COVID-19. Sequenced by immunoSEQ multiplex PCR; TCRdb stores in-frame clones only, minus some. This table holds 200,000 to 300,000 clones, more than 75% found once. The sequenced sample was peripheral blood. The receptors originated from a man older than 75 with acute or convalescent COVID-19. Each CDR3 is given with its conserved first and last residue. Fields, in order: clone size, V gene, D gene, J gene, CDR3 protein, CDR3 DNA. D genes are given only for firm matches. Rows may omit the clone size; those that give it use once, few, many or a size class.

size: NA
V: TRBV27
D: TRBD1
J: TRBJ1-6
CDR3: CASSLSATRGRSYNSPLHF
DNA: TGTGCCAGCAGTTTATCCGCGACCAGGGGGCGCTCCTATAATTCACCCCTCCACTTT

size: NA
V: TRBV19
D: NA
J: TRBJ2-2
CDR3: CASSPGEQALGGELFF
DNA: TGTGCCAGCAGCCCGGGCGAACAGGCGCTGGGCGGGGAGCTGTTTTTT

size: few
V: TRBV4-2
D: TRBD2
J: TRBJ2-5
CDR3: CASSRGTSGETYQETQYF
DNA: TGTGCCAGCAGCCGAGGGACTAGCGGGGAAACATACCAAGAGACCCAGTACTTC

size: NA
V: TRBV14
D: NA
J: TRBJ2-1
CDR3: CASSWAGEQFF
DNA: TGTGCCAGCAGCTGGGCTGGTGAGCAGTTCTTC

size: NA
V: TRBV14
D: NA
J: TRBJ2-3
CDR3: CASSQDRVGTQYF
DNA: TGTGCCAGCAGCCAAGATCGAGTCGGTACGCAGTATTTT

size: NA
V: TRBV3-1/TRBV3-2
D: NA
J: TRBJ1-1
CDR3: CASSQELVFRTEAFF
DNA: TGTGCCAGCAGCCAAGAACTAGTTTTTCGCACTGAAGCTTTCTTT

size: NA
V: TRBV6-5
D: NA
J: TRBJ1-1
CDR3: CASSWNRVNTEAFF
DNA: TGTGCCAGCAGTTGGAACAGGGTGAACACTGAAGCTTTCTTT

size: NA
V: TRBV19
D: TRBD1
J: TRBJ1-1
CDR3: CASSRNLRDREAFF
DNA: TGTGCCAGTTCACGCAACTTAAGGGACAGAGAAGCTTTCTTT

size: NA
V: TRBV6-1
D: NA
J: TRBJ1-1
CDR3: CASREGALNTEAFF
DNA: TGTGCCAGCAGGGAAGGGGCCTTGAACACTGAAGCTTTCTTT

size: NA
V: TRBV7-2
D: NA
J: TRBJ2-7
CDR3: CASSSGWANYEQYF
DNA: TGTGCCAGCAGCTCAGGGTGGGCCAACTACGAGCAGTACTTC

size: NA
V: TRBV28
D: NA
J: TRBJ1-6
CDR3: CASSLATSSYNSPLHF
DNA: TGTGCCAGCAGTTTAGCTACCTCCTCCTATAATTCACCCCTCCACTTT

size: NA
V: TRBV2
D: TRBD2
J: TRBJ2-3
CDR3: CASVGLPGLARNTQYF
DNA: TGTGCCAGCGTGGGGCTCCCGGGACTAGCCCGCAATACGCAGTATTTT

size: NA
V: TRBV11-2
D: NA
J: TRBJ1-2
CDR3: CASSNLVTGIGGYTF
DNA: TGTGCCAGCAGCAACCTTGTCACAGGGATCGGCGGCTACACCTTC

size: NA
V: TRBV19
D: NA
J: TRBJ2-1
CDR3: CASSADWSSYNEQFF
DNA: TGTGCCAGTAGTGCCGACTGGAGCTCCTACAATGAGCAGTTCTTC

size: NA
V: TRBV2
D: TRBD1
J: TRBJ2-3
CDR3: CASKRQGLQTDTQYF
DNA: TGTGCCAGCAAAAGACAGGGCCTACAAACGGATACGCAGTATTTT

size: NA
V: TRBV5-1
D: TRBD1
J: TRBJ1-5
CDR3: CASSLETGINQPQHF
DNA: TGCGCCAGCAGCTTGGAGACAGGGATCAATCAGCCCCAGCATTTT

size: NA
V: TRBV4-2
D: NA
J: TRBJ2-7
CDR3: CASSQSEGDLLSGQYF
DNA: TGTGCCAGCAGCCAATCCGAGGGGGACCTATTATCGGGGCAGTACTTC

size: NA
V: TRBV29-1
D: TRBD2
J: TRBJ2-1
CDR3: CSVEEGTSGYNEQFF
DNA: TGCAGCGTTGAAGAGGGGACTAGCGGATACAATGAGCAGTTCTTC

size: NA
V: TRBV20-1
D: TRBD1
J: TRBJ1-6
CDR3: CSASPSGTVRNSPLHF
DNA: TGCAGTGCTAGTCCCTCGGGGACAGTTAGGAATTCACCCCTCCACTTT

size: NA
V: TRBV7-2
D: NA
J: TRBJ1-1
CDR3: CASSLGAMNTEAFF
DNA: TGTGCCAGCAGCTTAGGGGCTATGAACACTGAAGCTTTCTTT

size: NA
V: TRBV28
D: NA
J: TRBJ1-2
CDR3: CASSPPDSYGYTF
DNA: TGTGCCAGCAGTCCCCCCGACAGCTATGGCTACACCTTC

size: NA
V: TRBV7-9
D: NA
J: TRBJ2-3
CDR3: CASSPWGDTDTQYF
DNA: TGTGCCAGCAGCCCATGGGGGGACACAGATACGCAGTATTTT

size: NA
V: TRBV9
D: NA
J: TRBJ1-2
CDR3: CASSPGTDYGGCTF
DNA: TGTGCCAGCAGCCCCGGTACCGACTATGGTGGCTGCACCTTC

size: NA
V: TRBV9
D: NA
J: TRBJ2-1
CDR3: CASSVVGAGLSNEQFF
DNA: TGTGCCAGCAGCGTAGTGGGCGCGGGGTTGAGCAATGAGCAGTTCTTC

size: NA
V: TRBV18
D: NA
J: TRBJ2-5
CDR3: CASSPPSGDATQYF
DNA: TGTGCCAGCTCACCACCCTCCGGGGATGCGACCCAGTACTTC

size: NA
V: TRBV28
D: TRBD1
J: TRBJ1-2
CDR3: CASRIFRDRGMGGYTF
DNA: TGTGCCAGCAGAATTTTCCGGGACAGGGGAATGGGTGGCTACACCTTC

size: once
V: TRBV6-5
D: TRBD1
J: TRBJ1-3
CDR3: CASSYSGTGTGNTIYF
DNA: TGTGCCAGCAGTTACTCGGGGACAGGAACTGGAAACACCATATATTTT